This passage covers 13 T cell receptor beta chains from one sample sequenced in a study of CD4 and CD8 cells across lung adenocarcinoma regions. TCRdb reprocessed the PCR reads via MiXCR and lists one record per CDR3 protein. Here the sample spans about 16,000 distinct CDR3 sequences, roughly 51% being singletons. The sequencing sample was made of CD8+ T cells from the center of a lung tumor. Receptor source: a female donor with lung adenocarcinoma. The CD4 and CD8 labels of this study may be unreliable.

A word on this clonotype: Relative to the germline gene, one junction end is altered; a read error may explain this. The chain links TRBV6-5 to TRBJ2-2; D is possibly TRBD1 or TRBD2 (5 bases each). This CDR3 comprises 14 residues. Germline V gene lookup returns CDR1 MNHEY and CDR2 SVGAGI. CDR3 bases: TGTGCCAGCAGTTACGACGGGACCTACGGGGAGCTGTTCTTC. Protein: CASSYDGTYGELFF.

The gene calls are TRBV27 and TRBJ2-1; 11 bases are shared with TRBD2. The J call could be wrong; TRBJ2-5 is a better fit for the DNA end. CDR3 length: 15 residues. CDR1 and CDR2 (germline): MNHEY, SMNVEV (reference sequence). The CDR3 coding sequence is TGTGCCAGCAGGGTCCTAGCGGGGGGCCAAGAGACCCAGTACTTC. Its protein is CASRVLAGGQETQYF.

This clonotype was detected a few times. The chain joins TRBV5-1 to TRBJ2-7; possibly TRBD1 or TRBD2 for D (5 bases each). V shed 4 bases and J shed 0 bases, with 14 bases lying between them. Germline V gene sequence: CDR1 SGHRS, CDR2 YFSETQ. The CDR3 covers 15 residues. The CDR3 protein is CASSIAPGSSYEQYF. CDR3 DNA: TGCGCCAGCAGCATTGCCCCAGGGAGCTCCTACGAGCAGTACTTC.

This clonotype was detected a few times. This rearrangement joins TRBV6-5 to TRBJ1-1; possible D gene TRBD1, 6 bases. Trimming stripped 4 bases from V and 1 base from J, with 10 bases between. Per the germline V gene, CDR1 is MNHEY and CDR2 is SVGAGI. This CDR3 has 14 residues. Here the CDR3 reads CASSLQGANTEAFF. The CDR3 bases are TGTGCCAGCAGTTTACAGGGAGCGAACACTGAAGCTTTCTTT.

The rearrangement joins TRBV6-5 to TRBJ1-2; D is unresolved. Germline V lookup: CDR1 MNHEY, CDR2 SVGAGI. The CDR3 sequence is 13 residues long. The germline V and J ends were trimmed by 2 bases and 8 bases, with 12 bases remaining between them. The CDR3: CASSYEAGKGYTF. In DNA, the CDR3 is TGTGCCAGCAGTTACGAGGCTGGGAAAGGCTACACCTTC.

This clonotype has just one count. One end of the junction fails to match germline, which may point to a read error. The chain is built from TRBV10-3 and TRBJ2-3, with a possible D match to TRBD2 (7 bases). Germline lookup yields CDR1 ENHRY and CDR2 SYGVKD. This CDR3 is 15 amino acids long. The CDR3 loop is CATEKGGLATDTQYF. The CDR3 region has the DNA TGTGCCACCGAAAAGGGGGGGTTAGCGACAGATACTCAGTATTTC.

With regard to this clonotype: At one of its ends the junction is not consistent with the germline gene, which may arise from a read error. The J gene is TRBJ2-3, the V gene TRBV11-3; 9 nucleotides line up with TRBD2. The CDR3 has 18 amino acids. Germline CDR1 is SGHNT and CDR2 is YENEEA. CDR3 DNA sequence: TGTGCCAGCAGCCGCGGGGGGGGCGGGGGTCGTGACACAGATACCCAGTATTTC. Translated, it gives CASSRGGGGGRDTDTQYF.

This chain links TRBV4-2 with TRBJ2-5, with D unclear. CDR1 is LGHNA, CDR2 YNFKEQ, per germline. Trimming left V 1 base short and J 4 bases short, with 10 bases between. CDR3 length: 14 residues. DNA of the CDR3: TGTGCCAGCAGCCAAGGGGATCAAAGAGAGACCCAGTACTTC. Residues: CASSQGDQRETQYF.

The table lists this clonotype with a few counts. This chain joins TRBV7-3 and TRBJ2-1; 8 bases match TRBD2. V shed 6 bases and J 7 bases; nucleotides not matched to a gene: 8. Looked up from germline, CDR1 is SGHTA and CDR2 is FQGTGA. The length of the CDR3 is 14 residues. In nucleotides, the CDR3 is TGTGCCAGCAGGTTACCCCCGGGGGGGAATGAGCAGTTCTTC. It is translated as CASRLPPGGNEQFF.

This clonotype showed up many times. The chain carries TRBV6-2 or TRBV6-3 and TRBJ2-5, with TRBD2 matching over 7 bases. Germline V gene sequence: CDR1 MNHEY, CDR2 SVGEGT. Trimming removed 2 bases from V and 11 bases from J; junction bases left unmatched: 11. The CDR3 loop spans 14 amino acids. DNA for the CDR3: TGTGCCAGCAGTTACGTGGGACTAATGGAGGAGCAGTACTTC. Residues: CASSYVGLMEEQYF.

A remark on this clonotype: At one end, the junction sequence differs from germline, possibly due to a read error. The chain employs TRBV10-3 and TRBJ2-5, with TRBD1 matching over 8 bases. Looked up from germline, CDR1 is ENHRY and CDR2 is SYGVKD. The CDR3 totals 16 residues. The CDR3 protein is CAIRGSGGGDQDTQYF. The CDR3 DNA sequence: TGTGCCATCAGGGGGTCAGGGGGCGGAGACCAAGATACGCAGTACTTT.

A remark on this clonotype: Germline is not matched at one junction end, which may reflect a read error. The chain has TRBV6-1 and TRBJ2-5, with TRBD2 identical over 8 bases. Germline V CDR1 and CDR2: MNHNS, SASEGT. This CDR3 comprises 17 residues. CDR3 loop: CGSSGGLAGGDPDTQYF. DNA for the CDR3: TGTGGCAGCAGTGGGGGGCTAGCGGGCGGGGACCCAGATACCCAGTACTTT.

The chain uses TRBV6-1 and TRBJ2-5; D unclear. The J call may be incorrect, as the DNA end agrees better with TRBJ2-7. The germline V gene encodes CDR1 MNHNS and CDR2 SASEGT. This CDR3 has 14 amino acids. The CDR3 spells CASSPDLWNGEQYF. CDR3 coding DNA: TGTGCCAGCAGCCCGGACCTTTGGAACGGCGAGCAGTACTTC.